The clone carrying this T cell receptor beta chain is medium-sized. Its antigen is unknown. V gave up 3 bases and J gave up 2 bases, with 12 bases separating them. CDR3 length: 15 residues. Germline lookup yields CDR1 SGDLS and CDR2 YYNGEE. This sample was taken from a study of metastatic and nonmetastatic thyroid tumors. Study-wide context: Malignant thyroid and benign thyroid patients provided blood and tumor or nodule tissue whose repertoires were compared.

Study processing details: What underpinned the distant-metastasis classifier for papillary thyroid cancer was the set of CDR3 differences across clinicopathological groups. With MiXCR, TCRdb reprocessed the PCR reads. TCRdb's processing, not the authors' own work, is the source of the V and J calls. Among fewer than 15,000 clones listed, roughly 29% were seen once. Findings of the study overall: When malignant thyroid tumors were compared with benign nodules, TCR beta diversity was reportedly significantly higher in the malignant tumors. This held in both blood and tumor samples.

Each patient came to thyroid surgery without any prior treatment (of any kind). The chain is built from TRBV9 and TRBJ2-1, with D possibly being TRBD2 (5 bases). The receptor comes from a male donor with papillary thyroid cancer or a benign thyroid nodule (not recorded which). Some clones in this sample may be carry-over from other donors' samples. Sequencing was done on a sample of tumor tissue. The CDR3 DNA is TGTGCCAGCAGCGGGCTAGCCGTTCCCTACAATGAGCAGTTCTTC. Amino acids: CASSGLAVPYNEQFF.